This TCR beta chain is from a study of control samples from healthy donors and cancer patients. Generated by immunoSEQ multiplex PCR, the TCRdb table keeps only in-frame clones and is missing some. The profile shows about 51,000 clones, about four fifths of them singletons. Germline V lookup: CDR1 LGHNA, CDR2 YNFKEQ. The CDR3 has 16 amino acids. Trimming took 0 bases from V and 1 from J, leaving 12 bases between them. The rearrangement uses TRBV4-2 and TRBJ1-1, with D possibly matching TRBD1 (5 bases). Sequenced sample: blood. This receptor was identified in a man aged 65-85 years in good health. In DNA, the CDR3 is TGTGCCAGCAGCCAAGAATTAGGGGAGGCGAACACTGAAGCTTTCTTT. Its translation: CASSQELGEANTEAFF.